One and the same sample provided the 28 T cell receptor beta chains below, sequenced in a study of graft-versus-host responses after intestinal transplantation. These TCRs are of unknown antigen specificity. Data came from immunoSEQ multiplex PCR; TCRdb stores just in-frame clones and leaves some out. Of more than 70,000 clones detected, under 95% appear once; the ten largest clones hold around 0.38%. This material consisted of unstimulated CD8+ T cells sorted from spleen or lymph node cells, taken before transplant. The receptor set was obtained from a human donor who was the organ donor for an intestinal transplant.

J is TRBJ1-1 and V is TRBV4-1; no definite D call. CDR3 length: 15 residues. CDR1 and CDR2 (germline): MGHRA, YSYEKL. V lost 0 bases, J lost 4 bases, and 12 bases lay in between. CDR3 residues: CASSQEAGRSTEAFF. The CDR3 DNA is TGCGCCAGCAGCCAAGAGGCGGGGAGAAGCACTGAAGCTTTCTTT.

The chain combines TRBV7-2 with TRBJ2-7; the D is unclear. The V gene's germline CDR1 is SGHTA and CDR2 FQGNSA. The V and J ends lost 3 bases and 0 bases respectively, with 6 bases between them. CDR3 size: 13 residues. CDR3 nucleotide sequence: TGTGCCAGCAGCTTTGACAACTCCTACGAGCAGTACTTC. Its translation: CASSFDNSYEQYF.

This sequence joins TRBV7-8 and TRBJ2-3; 7 nucleotides match TRBD1. Germline CDR1 and CDR2: SGHVS and FQNEAQ. With V trimmed by 4 bases and J by 4 bases, 11 bases remained unmatched. The CDR3 consists of 16 residues. CDR3 bases: TGTGCCAGCAGCTCCCAGACAGGGCATCGCGCAGATACGCAGTATTTT. This encodes CASSSQTGHRADTQYF.

The V call is TRBV7-8, the J call TRBJ2-1; the D is unclear. CDR3 length: 15 residues. Germline V gives CDR1 SGHVS, CDR2 FQNEAQ. The V end lost 2 bases, the J end lost 4 bases, and 12 bases lay between the germline ends. CDR3 amino acids: CASSLSRSTYNEQFF. The CDR3 DNA reads as TGTGCCAGCAGCTTAAGCCGTTCGACTTACAATGAGCAGTTCTTC.

This chain joins TRBV28 and TRBJ2-4; D gene uncertain. V was pared by 5 bases and J by 0 bases, with 11 bases between. The CDR3 has 15 residues. CDR1 and CDR2 (germline): MDHEN, SYDVKM. The CDR3 DNA follows: TGTGCCAGCAGTACGACACCAATAGCCAAAAACATTCAGTACTTC. This sequence encodes CASSTTPIAKNIQYF.

This clone showed up just a few times. This chain uses TRBV6-4 with TRBJ2-7; TRBD1 matches at 7 bases. The junction had 10 bases not matched to a gene; V was cut back by 2 bases and J by 3 bases. Germline V gene lookup returns CDR1 MRHNA and CDR2 SNTAGT. The CDR3 spans 16 residues. CDR3 DNA: TGTGCCAGCAGTGACCTACGACAGGGACACAGCTACGAGCAGTACTTC. The encoded protein is CASSDLRQGHSYEQYF.

The V gene is TRBV4-2, the J gene TRBJ1-1; 7 bases are shared with TRBD1. The V and J ends lost 7 bases and 5 bases, in that order; junction bases with no gene match: 10. Germline V gives CDR1 LGHNA, CDR2 YNFKEQ. CDR3 length equals 14 residues. The CDR3 DNA is TGTGCCAGCACTCCTGGACAGGTCAATACTGAAGCTTTCTTT. Its protein is CASTPGQVNTEAFF.

This clone was counted a single time. Additional DNA sequences in this sample encode the identical CDR3. V usage is TRBV27 and J usage is TRBJ2-7; D perhaps matches TRBD1 (6 bases). The V end lost 6 bases, the J end lost 7 bases, and 19 bases lay between the germline ends. The CDR3 runs to 14 residues. Germline V gives CDR1 MNHEY, CDR2 SMNVEV (reference sequence). Here the CDR3 DNA reads TGTGCCAGCAGCAGGCTGGACAGCCCGGGTGAGCAGTACTTC. Its translation: CASSRLDSPGEQYF.

This clone was counted a few times. The chain employs TRBV11-2 and TRBJ1-3; D may be TRBD1 (6 bases). The germline V gene has CDR1 SGHAT and CDR2 FQNNGV. The ends were cut back, 0 bases at V and 3 bases at J, with 15 bases in the middle. CDR3 length: 17 residues. The CDR3 coding sequence is TGTGCCAGCAGCTTAGATCCCCCCCAGGGGATTGGAAACACCATATATTTT. As protein: CASSLDPPQGIGNTIYF.

The chain uses TRBV5-6 and TRBJ2-7, with D unclear. V lost 4 bases and J lost 3, with 14 bases in between. CDR1 and CDR2 from the germline V gene are SGHDT and YYEEEE. The CDR3 totals 14 residues. CDR3 protein: CASSLSGYNYEQYF. CDR3 nucleotide sequence: TGTGCCAGCAGCCTCTCCGGGTATAACTACGAGCAGTACTTC.

The V gene is TRBV27, the J gene TRBJ2-7; TRBD2 might be the D (5 bases). Trimming took off 6 bases at V and 1 base at J, with 10 bases between the two ends. The CDR3 extends over 13 amino acids. Germline CDR1 MNHEY, CDR2 SMNVEV (reference sequence). The CDR3, as DNA: TGTGCCAGCAGCCCGAGGGCTTCCTACGAGCAGTACTTC. Protein: CASSPRASYEQYF.

This clone was seen once. The chain carries TRBV6-5 and TRBJ2-7; D might be TRBD2 (5 bases). The V and J ends lost 0 bases and 3 bases respectively, with 15 bases between them. The germline V gene encodes CDR1 MNHEY and CDR2 SVGAGI. The CDR3 runs 16 residues. The CDR3 DNA is TGTGCCAGCAGTTACTCGAGTTCCGGGAAGGTCTACGAGCAGTACTTC. Translation gives CASSYSSSGKVYEQYF.

The chain joins TRBV30 to TRBJ1-1; perhaps TRBD1 as D (5 bases). Germline CDR1 is GTSNPN and CDR2 is SVGIG (reference sequence). Trimming took 2 bases from V and 5 from J, leaving 9 bases between them. There are 12 residues in the CDR3. The CDR3 here is CAWSRGVTEAFF. CDR3 coding DNA: TGTGCCTGGAGTCGGGGGGTAACTGAAGCTTTCTTT.

The chain recombines TRBV9 with TRBJ1-1; the D is unclear. Trimming stripped 6 bases from V and 0 bases from J, with 18 bases between. In germline, CDR1 is SGDLS, CDR2 YYNGEE. CDR3 length equals 16 residues. Here the CDR3 DNA reads TGTGCCAGCACATCGACCTTGGACGGGGTGAACACTGAAGCTTTCTTT. It translates to CASTSTLDGVNTEAFF.

This chain links TRBV7-9 with TRBJ1-1; no firm D call. From germline, CDR1 is SEHNR and CDR2 FQNEAQ (reference sequence). There are 13 residues in the CDR3. Trimming shortened V by 5 bases and J by 1 base, and 8 bases separated the two germline ends. The CDR3: CASSGSGNTEAFF. Written as DNA, the CDR3 is TGTGCCAGCAGCGGCTCGGGGAACACTGAAGCTTTCTTT.

V and J are TRBV27 and TRBJ1-4; 10 bases fit TRBD1. Germline-derived CDR1 and CDR2 are MNHEY and SMNVEV (reference sequence). The CDR3 sequence is 16 residues long. With 1 base clipped from V and 6 bases from J, the junction kept 5 bases outside the gene matches. The CDR3 protein is CASSLLPGQGYEKLFF. As DNA, the CDR3 is TGTGCCAGCAGTTTATTGCCGGGACAGGGGTATGAAAAACTGTTTTTT.

The rearrangement links TRBV27 to TRBJ1-5; the D gene is possibly TRBD1 (5 bases). CDR3 size: 12 residues. V was clipped by 4 bases and J by 7 bases, with 8 bases between them. CDR1 and CDR2 (germline): MNHEY, SMNVEV (reference sequence). CDR3 DNA: TGTGCCAGCAGTTACGCAGGGCAGCCCCAGCATTTT. It yields the protein CASSYAGQPQHF.

V usage is TRBV5-4 and J usage is TRBJ1-1; perhaps TRBD1 as D (6 bases). Deletions cut 4 bases from V and 7 bases from J, with 8 bases between. CDR1 and CDR2 from the germline V gene are SGHNT and YYREEE (reference sequence). This CDR3 has 11 residues. The DNA of the CDR3 is TGTGCCAGCAGCCAACAGGGTGAAGCTTTCTTT. Translated, it gives CASSQQGEAFF.

The chain recombines TRBV6-6 with TRBJ2-3; TRBD1 is a possible D gene (5 bases). V was trimmed by 2 bases and J by 0 bases, leaving 12 bases between them. The CDR3 consists of 16 residues. Germline-derived CDR1 and CDR2 are MNHNY and SVGAGI (reference sequence). The CDR3 bases are TGTGCCAGCAGTTACGTTAGGACAACTAGCACAGATACGCAGTATTTT. As protein: CASSYVRTTSTDTQYF.

The chain combines TRBV27 with TRBJ2-7; TRBD1 aligns across 11 bases. V shed 7 bases, J shed 5 bases, and the junction held 13 bases outside the gene matches. Germline V gene data show CDR1 as MNHEY and CDR2 as SMNVEV (reference sequence). The CDR3 spans 16 residues. CDR3 in DNA: TGTGCCAGCATGGGGACAGGGGGTACCTCCGGCCACGAGCAGTACTTC. As protein: CASMGTGGTSGHEQYF.

The CDR3 sequence is CSVVDRFQETQYF. CDR3 in DNA: TGCAGCGTTGTGGACAGGTTCCAAGAGACCCAGTACTTC. The chain couples TRBV29-1 to TRBJ2-5, with 7 nucleotides matching TRBD1. Trimming removed 4 bases from V and 1 base from J; junction bases left unmatched: 3. CDR3 length: 13 amino acids. CDR1 is SQVTM, CDR2 ANQGSEA, per germline.

The chain employs TRBV7-2 and TRBJ1-6, with 7 bases matching TRBD1. The CDR3 length is 17 residues. Losses at the gene ends were 4 bases for V and 4 bases for J; bases not matched to a gene: 10. Germline lookup yields CDR1 SGHTA and CDR2 FQGNSA. CDR3 nucleotides: TGTGCCAGCAGCTCTGAGGCAGTACAGGGGTATAATTCACCCCTCCACTTT. This encodes CASSSEAVQGYNSPLHF.

The chain employs TRBV5-5 and TRBJ2-7; a weak D match, TRBD1 (6 bases). The CDR3 is 15 amino acids. Per the germline V gene, CDR1 is SGHKS and CDR2 is YYEKEE (reference sequence). Trimming stripped 2 bases from V and 3 bases from J, with 15 bases between. In DNA, the CDR3 is TGTGCCAGCAGCTTCGAGGGGGTCCCTAGCTACGAGCAGTACTTC. Translation: CASSFEGVPSYEQYF.

The chain joins TRBV4-3 to TRBJ2-7; 16 nucleotides align to TRBD2. CDR1 and CDR2 from the germline V gene are LGHNA and YSLEER. The trim removed 3 bases at V and 3 bases at J, leaving 2 bases unmatched. The CDR3 loop spans 16 amino acids. The CDR3 region has the DNA TGCGCCAGCAGCCAGGGGACTAGCGGGGGGGGCTACGAGCAGTACTTC. Its protein is CASSQGTSGGGYEQYF.

The chain links TRBV4-2 to TRBJ1-6, with 10 bases identical to TRBD1. Germline values: CDR1 LGHNA, CDR2 YNFKEQ. With V trimmed by 0 bases and J by 7 bases, 6 bases remained unmatched. This CDR3 is 17 amino acids long. The CDR3 coding sequence is TGTGCCAGCAGCCAAGAAGGCTGGACAGGGGGAAATTCACCCCTCCACTTT. Translated, it gives CASSQEGWTGGNSPLHF.

This sequence joins TRBV28 and TRBJ1-4; D call uncertain. The V and J ends lost 2 bases and 0 bases respectively, with 10 bases between them. The CDR3 is made up of 16 amino acids. Germline V gives CDR1 MDHEN, CDR2 SYDVKM. CDR3 nucleotides: TGTGCCAGCAGTTTAGAGGGCGGTGCAACTAATGAAAAACTGTTTTTT. It specifies CASSLEGGATNEKLFF.

Here the CDR3 DNA reads TGTGCCAGCAGCTTGATGGGAGATGGCTACACCTTC. The encoded protein is CASSLMGDGYTF. The chain links TRBV7-9 to TRBJ1-2, with D unclear. The CDR3 loop spans 12 amino acids. Trimming left V 3 bases short and J 6 bases short, with 8 bases between. Germline V gives CDR1 SEHNR, CDR2 FQNEAQ (reference sequence).

The J gene is TRBJ2-1, the V gene TRBV7-3, with D possibly being TRBD2 (5 bases). The CDR3 is 15 amino acids. CDR1 and CDR2 (germline): SGHTA, FQGTGA. Trimming pared 5 bases from V and 2 bases from J, leaving 13 bases between. DNA of the CDR3: TGTGCCAGCAGCCAAGGCGGGTACACCTACAATGAGCAGTTCTTC. Translated, it gives CASSQGGYTYNEQFF.